This is a list of T cell receptor beta chains from one sample in a study of cytomegalovirus exposure and HLA in healthy donors. Profiling relied on immunoSEQ multiplex PCR, and the TCRdb table lists in-frame clones only, not all of them. In the table there are 68,000 or so clones, about 91% of which are singletons. The sequenced sample consisted of PBMCs. The receptors here all came from a man younger than 30 in good health and CMV-seronegative. The CDR3 runs from the conserved cysteine through the conserved F or W. The order of the fields is CDR3 protein, CDR3 DNA, J gene, D gene, CDR3 length, V gene, clone size. D genes are given only for firm matches. A row's size may be missing; if present it is once, few, many or a size class.

cdr3_aa: CAWKGENTEAFF
cdr3_nt: TGTGCCTGGAAGGGGGAAAACACTGAAGCTTTCTTT
j_call: TRBJ1-1
d_call: -
cdr3_length: 12
v_call: TRBV30
clone_size: -

cdr3_aa: CASSDGGTSGLYEQYF
cdr3_nt: TGTGCCAGCAGTGATGGCGGGACTAGCGGGTTGTACGAGCAGTACTTC
j_call: TRBJ2-7
d_call: TRBD2
cdr3_length: 16
v_call: TRBV2
clone_size: -

cdr3_aa: CASSARFYGYTF
cdr3_nt: TGTGCCAGCAGTGCCAGGTTCTATGGCTACACCTTC
j_call: TRBJ1-2
d_call: -
cdr3_length: 12
v_call: TRBV6-5
clone_size: -

cdr3_aa: CASSYPSPGQGGKQYF
cdr3_nt: TGTGCCAGCAGTTACCCCTCCCCCGGACAGGGAGGAAAGCAGTACTTC
j_call: TRBJ2-7
d_call: TRBD1
cdr3_length: 16
v_call: TRBV6-5
clone_size: -

cdr3_aa: CASSVLGGGYTF
cdr3_nt: TGTGCCAGCAGCGTTTTAGGAGGTGGCTACACCTTC
j_call: TRBJ1-2
d_call: -
cdr3_length: 12
v_call: TRBV9
clone_size: -

cdr3_aa: CASSIVGEGLRSYEQYF
cdr3_nt: TGTGCCAGTAGTATAGTCGGGGAGGGATTAAGGTCCTACGAGCAGTACTTC
j_call: TRBJ2-7
d_call: TRBD2
cdr3_length: 17
v_call: TRBV19
clone_size: -

cdr3_aa: CASSPPGLAGAVEQFF
cdr3_nt: TGCGCCAGCAGCCCCCCTGGACTAGCGGGAGCGGTTGAGCAGTTCTTC
j_call: TRBJ2-1
d_call: TRBD2
cdr3_length: 16
v_call: TRBV4-3
clone_size: -

cdr3_aa: CASSLSTLGNTIYF
cdr3_nt: TGTGCCAGCAGCTTAAGTACTCTAGGAAACACCATATATTTT
j_call: TRBJ1-3
d_call: -
cdr3_length: 14
v_call: TRBV5-6
clone_size: -

cdr3_aa: CASSSQERANYEQYF
cdr3_nt: TGTGCCAGCAGTTCCCAGGAGCGGGCCAACTACGAGCAGTACTTC
j_call: TRBJ2-7
d_call: -
cdr3_length: 15
v_call: TRBV28
clone_size: -

cdr3_aa: CASSPDRVSEQYF
cdr3_nt: TGTGCCAGCAGCCCCGACAGGGTGAGCGAGCAGTACTTC
j_call: TRBJ2-7
d_call: TRBD1
cdr3_length: 13
v_call: TRBV5-6
clone_size: once

cdr3_aa: CASSLRLLNEQFF
cdr3_nt: TGTGCCAGCAGCTTGAGACTATTAAATGAGCAGTTCTTC
j_call: TRBJ2-1
d_call: -
cdr3_length: 13
v_call: TRBV5-5
clone_size: -

cdr3_aa: CASSLEPGGHNEQFF
cdr3_nt: TGCGCCAGCAGCTTGGAACCGGGCGGGCACAATGAGCAGTTCTTC
j_call: TRBJ2-1
d_call: -
cdr3_length: 15
v_call: TRBV5-1
clone_size: -

cdr3_aa: CASSEAQGSGNTIYF
cdr3_nt: TGTGCCAGCAGTGAAGCACAGGGATCTGGAAACACCATATATTTT
j_call: TRBJ1-3
d_call: -
cdr3_length: 15
v_call: TRBV6-1
clone_size: -

cdr3_aa: CASSSRGVGRYEQYF
cdr3_nt: TGTGCCAGCAGTTCCAGGGGGGTTGGGCGCTACGAGCAGTACTTC
j_call: TRBJ2-7
d_call: -
cdr3_length: 15
v_call: TRBV28
clone_size: -

cdr3_aa: CASSPQGDTEAFF
cdr3_nt: TGTGCCAGCAGCCCCCAGGGTGACACTGAAGCTTTCTTT
j_call: TRBJ1-1
d_call: -
cdr3_length: 13
v_call: TRBV4-2
clone_size: -

cdr3_aa: CASSAHGGAGAQETQYF
cdr3_nt: TGTGCCAGCAGCGCACACGGGGGGGCCGGGGCCCAAGAGACCCAGTACTTC
j_call: TRBJ2-5
d_call: TRBD2
cdr3_length: 17
v_call: TRBV9
clone_size: -

cdr3_aa: CASSGKTGINTEAFF
cdr3_nt: TGTGCCAGCAGCGGCAAGACAGGGATCAACACTGAAGCTTTCTTT
j_call: TRBJ1-1
d_call: TRBD1
cdr3_length: 15
v_call: TRBV5-4
clone_size: -

cdr3_aa: CASSLQGQGISYEQYF
cdr3_nt: TGTGCCAGCAGCTTACAAGGACAGGGCATTTCCTACGAGCAGTACTTC
j_call: TRBJ2-7
d_call: TRBD1
cdr3_length: 16
v_call: TRBV7-2
clone_size: -

cdr3_aa: CASSLDRTSGYNEQFF
cdr3_nt: TGCGCCAGCAGCTTGGATCGGACTAGCGGTTACAATGAGCAGTTCTTC
j_call: TRBJ2-1
d_call: TRBD2
cdr3_length: 16
v_call: TRBV5-1
clone_size: once